This T cell receptor (beta chain) is from a study of blood T cell repertoires in COVID-19. Study-wide context: COVID-19 samples collected from the United States, Italy and Spain covered acute and convalescent phases. PBMCs, B-cell-depleted T cells, or T cells were the source of the cDNA or gDNA that made up the material.

In the source study's methods: Amplified reference gene primers provided the basis for estimating nucleated cell counts. Libraries were prepared by immunoSEQ multiplex PCR; TCRdb keeps only in-frame clonotypes and omits some of them. D and trimming come from the DNA, and the V and J calls and clone size come from that table. The repertoire holds about 240,000 clones, with about 86% as singletons. The clonotype comes from a man aged 55 to 70 with acute or convalescent COVID-19. Sequences were obtained from peripheral blood.

The CDR3 is CASSSVSGGNQPQHF. The CDR3, as DNA: TGTGCCAGCAGCAGTGTATCCGGGGGCAATCAGCCCCAGCATTTT. V usage is TRBV5-6 and J usage is TRBJ1-5; no firm D call. Germline V CDR1 and CDR2: SGHDT, YYEEEE. The V and J ends lost 4 bases and 2 bases respectively, with 13 bases between them. The CDR3 sequence is 15 residues long.